Described below is a single T cell receptor (beta chain) sequence and its context. Antigen unknown. The CDR3 is 14 amino acids. Germline CDR1 and CDR2: MDHEN and SYDVKM. V dropped 1 base and J dropped 4 bases, with 8 bases sitting between them. Assay: immunoSEQ multiplex PCR; the TCRdb copy retains only in-frame clones and omits some. The data hold around 61,000 clones, with about 90% observed a single time. The sample is drawn from a study of OX40 agonist ivuxolimab in advanced cancers. Study-wide context: Patients were dosed with the agonistic anti-OX40 (CD134) antibody ivuxolimab. The study enrolled dose-escalation patients with hepatocellular carcinoma, melanoma, renal cell or head and neck cancer.

Findings and limits, study-wide: Compared with CD4+, CD8+ T cells on average had more expanded clones.

The sequencing used CD4+ or CD8+ T cells sorted from blood, collected in a trial of the OX40 agonist ivuxolimab. The sequence came from an adult with an advanced solid tumor such as melanoma, head and neck, liver or kidney cancer. The rearrangement joins TRBV28 to TRBJ2-1; D gene uncertain. CDR3 DNA sequence: TGTGCCAGCAGTTTATCCTTCAGGTACAATGAGCAGTTCTTC. Translation gives CASSLSFRYNEQFF.